The 27 T cell receptor beta chains reported below all come from one sample, sequenced in a study of PD-L1 blockade in urothelial cancer. Time point denoted: peripheral blood 6 weeks after treatment start. Some clones are missing from TCRdb's copy, which holds only in-frame ones; the method was immunoSEQ multiplex PCR. Among around 80,000 clones, approximately 90% were seen once, and the ten largest hold more than 0.85%. Source: PBMCs, taken around atezolizumab (anti-PD-L1) treatment. These receptors all stem from a woman aged 80 or over with urothelial cancer.

The chain has TRBV7-2 and TRBJ2-7, with 7 bases lining up with TRBD2. The V segment lost 5 bases and the J segment 4 bases; nucleotides outside the gene matches: 2. The CDR3 is 12 residues long. Germline V gene sequence: CDR1 SGHTA, CDR2 FQGNSA. DNA for the CDR3: TGTGCCAGCAGCCTTAGCGGGTACGAGCAGTACTTC. This codes for CASSLSGYEQYF.

This sequence joins TRBV5-1 and TRBJ2-7; the D gene is possibly TRBD1 (7 bases). This CDR3 has 14 residues. V gave up 4 bases and J gave up 2 bases, with 13 bases separating them. The germline V gene encodes CDR1 SGHRS and CDR2 YFSETQ. This CDR3 reads CASSPAGQTYEQYF. DNA for the CDR3: TGCGCCAGCAGCCCCGCGGGACAGACCTACGAGCAGTACTTC.

The CDR3 loop is CASSEASPSLAGGSYEQYF. In DNA, the CDR3 is TGTGCCAGCAGTGAAGCGTCCCCCTCACTAGCGGGGGGCTCCTACGAGCAGTACTTC. This rearrangement joins TRBV6-1 to TRBJ2-7, with TRBD2 matching 12 bases. The trim removed 0 bases at V and 0 bases at J, leaving 9 bases unmatched. From germline, CDR1 is MNHNS and CDR2 SASEGT. This CDR3 is 19 amino acids long.

The rearrangement uses TRBV5-4 and TRBJ2-1, with 7 positions matching TRBD2. Per germline, CDR1 SGHNT and CDR2 YYREEE (reference sequence). Trimming took 1 base from V and 4 from J; bases not matched to a gene: 11. This CDR3 has 17 residues. The CDR3 DNA reads as TGTGCCAGCAGCTTGTCTTCCGGAGGGAGGGTGTACAATGAGCAGTTCTTC. It encodes CASSLSSGGRVYNEQFF.

This clone showed up just a few times. The chain employs TRBV6-4 and TRBJ2-2; 7 bases align to TRBD2. Trimming removed 0 bases from V and 6 bases from J; junction bases left unmatched: 7. Germline assignment: CDR1 MRHNA and CDR2 SNTAGT. This CDR3 has 16 residues. CDR3 protein: CASSDSSRGVPGELFF. DNA for the CDR3: TGTGCCAGCAGTGACTCGAGTCGGGGGGTTCCCGGGGAGCTGTTTTTT.

This chain connects TRBV2 to TRBJ2-3, with 7 bases fitting TRBD2. The CDR3 covers 15 residues. The V gene end was trimmed by 8 bases and the J gene end by 3 bases; junction bases not matched to a gene: 11. Germline V lookup: CDR1 SNHLY, CDR2 FYNNEI. The CDR3 DNA sequence: TGTGCCAGCTGTGGACAAGGGGAGGGAACAGATACGCAGTATTTT. This translates into CASCGQGEGTDTQYF.

The chain carries TRBV10-3 and TRBJ2-2; 8 nucleotides align to TRBD2. From germline, CDR1 is ENHRY and CDR2 SYGVKD. This CDR3 is built from 17 residues. V gave up 7 bases and J gave up 3 bases; unmatched junction bases: 13. The CDR3 DNA follows: TGTGCCATCATTGGATCCGAAGCGGGAGTTTACACCGGGGAGCTGTTTTTT. It yields the protein CAIIGSEAGVYTGELFF.

This rearrangement joins TRBV5-1 to TRBJ2-7; 7 positions match TRBD1. The CDR3 extends over 13 amino acids. Germline values: CDR1 SGHRS, CDR2 YFSETQ. Trimming at V came to 4 bases and at J to 4 bases, leaving 5 bases not matched to a gene. As DNA, the CDR3 is TGCGCCAGCAGCCCGGACAGGAGTTACGAGCAGTACTTC. It codes for CASSPDRSYEQYF.

J is TRBJ2-5 and V is TRBV19, with 14 nucleotides matching TRBD2. Germline V gene data show CDR1 as LNHDA and CDR2 as SQIVND (reference sequence). The CDR3 loop spans 17 amino acids. The junction had 10 bases not matched to a gene; V was cut back by 5 bases and J by 5 bases. In nucleotides, the CDR3 is TGTGCCAGTAGTCCGGGACTAGCGGGAGAATTCAGGGAGACCCAGTACTTC. This gives the protein CASSPGLAGEFRETQYF.

The V gene is TRBV5-1, the J gene TRBJ2-1; weak D call: TRBD2 (6 bases). V lost 2 bases to trimming and J lost 1 base, with 16 bases between them. This CDR3 spans 17 amino acids. CDR1 and CDR2 (germline): SGHRS, YFSETQ. The CDR3 loop is CASSFVGGTWSYNEQFF. The CDR3 DNA reads TGCGCCAGCAGCTTCGTTGGCGGGACTTGGTCCTACAATGAGCAGTTCTTC.

V is TRBV30 and J is TRBJ2-5; 7 bases agree with TRBD2. CDR3 size: 16 residues. J gave up 10 bases and V 0 bases, and 17 bases lay outside the gene matches. CDR1 GTSNPN and CDR2 SVGIG come from the germline V gene (reference sequence). In DNA form, the CDR3 reads TGTGCCTGGAGTGTACGAACAATGGTAGCGGGTGCCCTCCAGTACTTC. Its translation: CAWSVRTMVAGALQYF.

This clone has only one observation. The chain carries TRBV7-8 and TRBJ1-1, with D perhaps matching TRBD1 (6 bases). Germline V gene data show CDR1 as SGHVS and CDR2 as FQNEAQ. Trimming shortened V by 5 bases and J by 3 bases, and 10 bases separated the two germline ends. The length of the CDR3 is 13 residues. The CDR3 protein is CASSPYRDTEAFF. The CDR3 region has the DNA TGTGCCAGCAGCCCCTACAGGGACACTGAAGCTTTCTTT.

The rearrangement joins TRBV30 to TRBJ1-1; 7 bases are a match to TRBD1. The CDR3 has 14 residues. V gave up 3 bases and J gave up 2 bases; unmatched junction bases: 6. The germline V gene has CDR1 GTSNPN and CDR2 SVGIG (reference sequence). The CDR3 reads CAWSLGQANTEAFF. In DNA form, the CDR3 reads TGTGCCTGGAGCTTAGGACAGGCAAACACTGAAGCTTTCTTT.

The CDR3 here is CASSHQSGRAGIDTEAFF. The DNA of the CDR3 is TGTGCCAGCAGCCATCAGTCAGGGAGGGCGGGGATCGACACTGAAGCTTTCTTT. The chain is built from TRBV11-2 and TRBJ1-1, with a weak D call TRBD1 (5 bases). The V gene's germline CDR1 is SGHAT and CDR2 FQNNGV. The CDR3 has 18 residues. The ends were cut back, 5 bases at V and 3 bases at J, with 25 bases in the middle.

The chain links TRBV7-3 to TRBJ2-2; the D gene is possibly TRBD1 (5 bases). Looked up from germline, CDR1 is SGHTA and CDR2 is FQGTGA. The V end was cut by 8 bases, the J end by 7 bases, with 14 bases between. The CDR3 contains 13 residues. CDR3 protein: CASGPAGFGELFF. The CDR3 DNA reads TGTGCCAGCGGACCCGCAGGGTTCGGGGAGCTGTTTTTT.

The chain links TRBV2 to TRBJ1-5; 12 bases match TRBD1. The ends lost 6 bases at V and 7 bases at J; junction bases unmatched: 7. Germline V gives CDR1 SNHLY, CDR2 FYNNEI. CDR3 length: 15 residues. CDR3 sequence: CASSWDRGREQPQHF. CDR3 DNA sequence: TGTGCCAGCAGCTGGGACAGGGGGCGCGAGCAGCCCCAGCATTTT.

The chain links TRBV4-2 to TRBJ1-1, with TRBD1 as a possible D gene (6 bases). Germline assignment: CDR1 LGHNA and CDR2 YNFKEQ. V was pared by 4 bases and J by 1 base, with 10 bases between. There are 14 residues in the CDR3. This CDR3 is CASSPRQANTEAFF. Here the CDR3 DNA reads TGTGCCAGCAGCCCCAGACAGGCGAACACTGAAGCTTTCTTT.

This clone has only one observation. This chain links TRBV5-4 with TRBJ1-1, with 7 nucleotides matching TRBD1. Germline loops: CDR1 SGHNT, CDR2 YYREEE (reference sequence). The CDR3 has 12 residues. After removal of 4 bases from V and 9 bases from J, the junction contained 6 bases not matched to a gene. CDR3 loop: CASSQKDRQAFF. As DNA, the CDR3 is TGTGCCAGCAGCCAAAAGGACAGGCAAGCTTTCTTT.

This chain connects TRBV27 to TRBJ1-5, with D perhaps matching TRBD1 (6 bases). The germline V gene encodes CDR1 MNHEY and CDR2 SMNVEV (reference sequence). This CDR3 region has 14 residues. V was shortened by 5 bases and J by 3 bases, with 11 bases between the two germline ends. CDR3 sequence (DNA): TGTGCCAGCAGTCCACGACAGGCCAATCAGCCCCAGCATTTT. Protein sequence: CASSPRQANQPQHF.

The chain is built from TRBV19 and TRBJ1-4; 7 bases are shared with TRBD1. CDR1 and CDR2 from the germline V gene are LNHDA and SQIVND (reference sequence). This CDR3 is 13 amino acids long. V lost 9 bases, J lost 4 bases, and 5 bases stayed unmatched. The CDR3 region has the DNA TGTGCCAGCCGGGACAGCCTTAATGAAAAACTGTTTTTT. Translating it yields CASRDSLNEKLFF.

This chain joins TRBV7-8 and TRBJ2-7; TRBD2 might be the D (6 bases). Germline CDR1 and CDR2: SGHVS and FQNEAQ. Trimming took 1 base from V and 3 from J, leaving 13 bases between them. The CDR3 covers 15 residues. The CDR3, as DNA: TGTGCCAGCAGCTTAGTCGGGGGTCTGGTCTACGAGCAGTACTTC. Amino acids: CASSLVGGLVYEQYF.

This clone has a handful of counts. CDR3 sequence (DNA): TGTGCCAGCAGCTTGGATGCGGGAGAAGTGTACAATGAGCAGTTCTTC. Its translation: CASSLDAGEVYNEQFF. V and J are TRBV5-6 and TRBJ2-1; 7 nucleotides match TRBD2. The CDR3 runs 16 residues. Germline loops: CDR1 SGHDT, CDR2 YYEEEE. J was trimmed by 4 bases and V by 0 bases; bases with no gene match: 7. Using reference TRBV5-6 and TRBJ2-1 for the parts outside the CDR3, the full variable domain is DAGVTQSPTHLIKTRGQQVTLRCSPKSGHDTVSWYQQALGQGPQFIFQYYEEEERQRGNFPDRFSGHQFPNYSSELNVNALLLGDSALYLCASSLDAGEVYNEQFFGPGTRLTVL.

The chain has TRBV9 and TRBJ2-3; 9 nucleotides agree with TRBD2. The ends lost 0 bases at V and 0 bases at J; junction bases unmatched: 5. Germline V gene data show CDR1 as SGDLS and CDR2 as YYNGEE. The CDR3 is 17 amino acids. CDR3 sequence reads: CASSVGASGASTDTQYF. CDR3 coding DNA: TGTGCCAGCAGCGTAGGGGCTAGCGGGGCTAGCACAGATACGCAGTATTTT.

CDR3 loop: CASSLARTSGSNTQYF. The CDR3 coding sequence is TGTGCCAGCAGCTTAGCGAGAACTAGCGGGAGTAACACGCAGTATTTT. The J gene is TRBJ2-3, the V gene TRBV7-6, with 11 positions matching TRBD2. Unmatched junction bases numbered 8, after V lost 0 bases and J lost 9 bases. The germline gives CDR1 SGHVS, CDR2 FNYEAQ. The CDR3 totals 16 residues. The entire variable domain, with the rest obtained from reference TRBV7-6 and TRBJ2-3, is as follows: GAGVSQSPRYKVTKRGQDVALRCDPISGHVSLYWYRQALGQGPEFLTYFNYEAQQDKSGLPNDRFSAERPEGSISTLTIQRTEQRDSAMYRCASSLARTSGSNTQYFGPGTRLTVL.

This sequence joins TRBV28 and TRBJ2-7, with TRBD1 matching over 11 bases. The CDR3 has 17 residues. Germline loops: CDR1 MDHEN, CDR2 SYDVKM. With 7 bases clipped from V and 6 bases from J, the junction kept 17 bases outside the gene matches. CDR3 amino acids: CASNSPGVGDRGGEQYF. CDR3 DNA sequence: TGTGCCAGCAACTCCCCCGGCGTAGGGGACAGGGGGGGCGAGCAGTACTTC.

This clone was recorded only once. CDR3 sequence: CASRGGTGEAKLFF. The CDR3 DNA reads TGCGCCAGCAGAGGAGGTACAGGGGAGGCAAAACTGTTTTTT. The chain joins TRBV5-1 to TRBJ1-4; 7 nucleotides match TRBD1. The CDR3 is made up of 14 amino acids. The trim removed 5 bases at V and 10 bases at J, leaving 11 bases unmatched. The V gene's germline CDR1 is SGHRS and CDR2 YFSETQ.

The gene calls are TRBV13 and TRBJ2-5; 10 bases line up with TRBD1. V trimming: 4 bases; J trimming: 4 bases; junction bases outside the gene matches: 3. The germline V gene encodes CDR1 PRHDT and CDR2 FYEKMQ (reference sequence). The CDR3 runs to 14 residues. The CDR3, as DNA: TGTGCCAGCAGCTCTCGGACAGGGGGAGAGACCCAGTACTTC. Protein sequence: CASSSRTGGETQYF.